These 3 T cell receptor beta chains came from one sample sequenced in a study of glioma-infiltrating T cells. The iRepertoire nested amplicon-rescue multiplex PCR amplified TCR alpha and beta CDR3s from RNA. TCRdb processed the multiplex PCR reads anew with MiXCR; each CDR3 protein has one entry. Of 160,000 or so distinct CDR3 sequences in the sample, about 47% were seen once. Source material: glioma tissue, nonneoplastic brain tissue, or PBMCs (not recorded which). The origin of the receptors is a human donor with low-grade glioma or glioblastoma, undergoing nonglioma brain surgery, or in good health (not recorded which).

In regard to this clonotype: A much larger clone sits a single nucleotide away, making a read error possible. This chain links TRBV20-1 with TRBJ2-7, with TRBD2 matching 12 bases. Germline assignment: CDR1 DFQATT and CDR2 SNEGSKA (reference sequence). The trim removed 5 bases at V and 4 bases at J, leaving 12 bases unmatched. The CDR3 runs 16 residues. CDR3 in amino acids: CSAELLLAGGNYEQYF. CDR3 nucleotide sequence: TGCAGTGCTGAACTCTTACTAGCGGGGGGAAATTACGAGCAGTACTTC.

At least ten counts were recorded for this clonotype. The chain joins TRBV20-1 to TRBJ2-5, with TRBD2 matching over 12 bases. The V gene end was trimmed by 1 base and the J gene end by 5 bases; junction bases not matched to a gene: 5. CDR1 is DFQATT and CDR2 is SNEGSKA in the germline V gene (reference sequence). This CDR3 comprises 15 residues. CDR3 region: CSARGGLAGVETQYF. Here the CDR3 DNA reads TGCAGTGCTAGAGGGGGACTAGCGGGTGTGGAGACCCAGTACTTC.

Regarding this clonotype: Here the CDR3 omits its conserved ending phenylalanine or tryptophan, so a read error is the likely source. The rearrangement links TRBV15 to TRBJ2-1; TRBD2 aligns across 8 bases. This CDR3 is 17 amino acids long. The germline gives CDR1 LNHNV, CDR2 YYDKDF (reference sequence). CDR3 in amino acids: CATGRVRGRISYNEQFY. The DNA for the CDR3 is TGTGCCACCGGCAGAGTACGCGGGAGGATTTCCTACAATGAGCAGTTCTAC.